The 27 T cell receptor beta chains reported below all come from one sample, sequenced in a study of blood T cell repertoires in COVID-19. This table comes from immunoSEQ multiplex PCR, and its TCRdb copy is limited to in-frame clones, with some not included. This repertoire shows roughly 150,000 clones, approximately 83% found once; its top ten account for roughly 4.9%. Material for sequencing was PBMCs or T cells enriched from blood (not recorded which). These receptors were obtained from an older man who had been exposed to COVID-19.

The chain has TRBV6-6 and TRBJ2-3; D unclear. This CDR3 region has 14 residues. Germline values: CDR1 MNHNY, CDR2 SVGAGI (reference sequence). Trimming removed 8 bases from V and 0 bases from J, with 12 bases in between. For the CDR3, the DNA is TGTGCCAGCGAGAGAGTCTTTAGCACAGATACGCAGTATTTT. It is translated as CASERVFSTDTQYF.

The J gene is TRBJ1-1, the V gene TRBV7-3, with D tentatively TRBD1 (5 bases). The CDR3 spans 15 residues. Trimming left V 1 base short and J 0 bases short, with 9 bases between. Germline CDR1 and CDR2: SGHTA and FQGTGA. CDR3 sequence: CASSLSGGLNTEAFF. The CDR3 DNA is TGTGCCAGCAGCTTAAGTGGGGGGTTGAACACTGAAGCTTTCTTT.

CDR3 bases: TGTGCCAGCAGCCAAGATTTGACAGCCCTCTACAATGAGCAGTTCTTC. Protein: CASSQDLTALYNEQFF. The chain employs TRBV4-2 and TRBJ2-1; TRBD1 might be the D (5 bases). The CDR3 covers 16 residues. V dropped 0 bases and J dropped 3 bases, with 12 bases sitting between them. Per germline, CDR1 LGHNA and CDR2 YNFKEQ.

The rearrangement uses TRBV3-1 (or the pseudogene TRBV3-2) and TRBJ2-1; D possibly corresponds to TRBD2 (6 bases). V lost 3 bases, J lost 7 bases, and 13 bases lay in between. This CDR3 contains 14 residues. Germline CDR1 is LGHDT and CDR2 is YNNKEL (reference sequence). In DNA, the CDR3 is TGTGCCAGCAGCCAGCGGGACGGTGGAAATGAGCAGTTCTTC. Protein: CASSQRDGGNEQFF.

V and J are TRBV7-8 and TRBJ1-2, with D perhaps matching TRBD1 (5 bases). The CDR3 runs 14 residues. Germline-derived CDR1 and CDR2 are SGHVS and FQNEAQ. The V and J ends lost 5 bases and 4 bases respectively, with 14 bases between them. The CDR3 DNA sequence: TGTGCCAGCAGCATGGGACTCCTGTCCTATGGCTACACCTTC. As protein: CASSMGLLSYGYTF.

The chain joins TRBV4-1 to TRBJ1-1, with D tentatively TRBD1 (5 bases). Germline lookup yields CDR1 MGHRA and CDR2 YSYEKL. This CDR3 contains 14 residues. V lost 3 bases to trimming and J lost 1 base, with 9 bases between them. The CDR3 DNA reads TGCGCCAGCAGCCAGGGGGGACGGAACACTGAAGCTTTCTTT. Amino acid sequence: CASSQGGRNTEAFF.

The CDR3 nucleotides read TGTGCCAGAAGCTGTCTCCGGGACAGACGTTATGGCTACACCTTC. This codes for CARSCLRDRRYGYTF. This sequence joins TRBV5-3 and TRBJ1-2; 7 positions agree with TRBD1. TRBV5-3 carries the ORF label, with uncertain function. The V gene end was trimmed by 3 bases and the J gene end by 5 bases; junction bases not matched to a gene: 10. The CDR3 sequence is 15 residues long.

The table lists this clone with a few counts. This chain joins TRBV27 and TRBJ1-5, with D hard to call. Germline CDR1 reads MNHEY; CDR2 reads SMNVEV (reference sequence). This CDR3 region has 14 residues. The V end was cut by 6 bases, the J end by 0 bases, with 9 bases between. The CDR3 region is CASRSDYSNQPQHF. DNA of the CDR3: TGTGCCAGCAGATCAGATTATAGCAATCAGCCCCAGCATTTT.

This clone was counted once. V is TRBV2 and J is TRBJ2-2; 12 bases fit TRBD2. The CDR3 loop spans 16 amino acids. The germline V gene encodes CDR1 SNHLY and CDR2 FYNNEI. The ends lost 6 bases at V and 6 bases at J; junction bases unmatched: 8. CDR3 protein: CASRDLAGGPSGELFF. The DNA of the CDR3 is TGTGCCAGCAGGGACCTAGCGGGAGGGCCTTCCGGGGAGCTGTTTTTT.

CDR3 amino acids: CASSPTSGTRMFF. The CDR3 bases are TGTGCCAGTAGTCCTACGTCCGGGACAAGGATGTTCTTC. The chain combines TRBV19 with TRBJ2-1; D possibly corresponds to TRBD1 (6 bases). This CDR3 has 13 residues. Per the germline V gene, CDR1 is LNHDA and CDR2 is SQIVND (reference sequence). V was trimmed by 5 bases and J by 15 bases, leaving 20 bases between them.

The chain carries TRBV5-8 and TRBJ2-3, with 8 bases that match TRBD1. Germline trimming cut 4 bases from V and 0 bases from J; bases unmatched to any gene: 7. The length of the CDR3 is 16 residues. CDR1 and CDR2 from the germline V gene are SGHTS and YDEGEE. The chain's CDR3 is CASSKGQGLSTDTQYF. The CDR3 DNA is TGTGCCAGCAGCAAAGGACAGGGTTTAAGCACAGATACGCAGTATTTT. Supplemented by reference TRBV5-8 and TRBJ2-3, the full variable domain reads EAGVTQSPTHLIKTRGQQATLRCSPISGHTSVYWYQQALGLGLQFLLWYDEGEERNRGNFPPRFSGRQFPNYSSELNVNALELEDSALYLCASSKGQGLSTDTQYFGPGTRLTVL.

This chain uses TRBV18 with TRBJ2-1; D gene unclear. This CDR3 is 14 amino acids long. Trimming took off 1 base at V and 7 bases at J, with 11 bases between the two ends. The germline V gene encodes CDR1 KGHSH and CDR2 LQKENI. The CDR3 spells CASSPRRGGNEQFF. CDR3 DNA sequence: TGTGCCAGCTCACCACGGCGCGGTGGGAATGAGCAGTTCTTC.

The CDR3 region has the DNA TGTGCCAGCAGGAGGGATCGACAGGGGTTCGGGACCAACGTCCTGACTTTC. This sequence encodes CASRRDRQGFGTNVLTF. The rearrangement links TRBV7-2 to TRBJ2-6; 8 nucleotides agree with TRBD1. The CDR3 spans 17 residues. Germline CDR1 reads SGHTA; CDR2 reads FQGNSA. V dropped 6 bases and J dropped 8; count of bases not matched to a gene: 15.

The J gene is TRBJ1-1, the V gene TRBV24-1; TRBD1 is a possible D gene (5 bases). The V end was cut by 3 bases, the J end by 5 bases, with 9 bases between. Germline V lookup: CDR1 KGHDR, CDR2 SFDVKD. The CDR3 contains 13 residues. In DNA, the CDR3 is TGTGCCACCAGTGATGGGGCAGGGACTGAAGCTTTCTTT. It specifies CATSDGAGTEAFF.

CDR3 protein: CASSLSGGPTLYGYTF. The CDR3 DNA is TGTGCCAGCAGCCTATCAGGGGGACCTACCCTCTATGGCTACACCTTC. The chain carries TRBV14 and TRBJ1-2; 7 positions agree with TRBD1. This CDR3 has 16 residues. With V trimmed by 4 bases and J by 4 bases, 12 bases remained unmatched. Per germline, CDR1 SGHDN and CDR2 FVKESK.

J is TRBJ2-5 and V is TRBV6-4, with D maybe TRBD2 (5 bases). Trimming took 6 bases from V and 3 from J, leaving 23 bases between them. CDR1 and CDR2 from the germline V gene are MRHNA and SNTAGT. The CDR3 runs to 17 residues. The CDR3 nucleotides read TGTGCCAGCAGGCGCGGGCGGCCCCTGCCCCTGAAAGAGACCCAGTACTTC. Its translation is CASRRGRPLPLKETQYF.

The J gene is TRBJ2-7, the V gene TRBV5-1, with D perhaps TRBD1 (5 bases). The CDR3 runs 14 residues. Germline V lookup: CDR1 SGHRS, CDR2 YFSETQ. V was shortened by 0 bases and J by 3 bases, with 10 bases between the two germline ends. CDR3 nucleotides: TGCGCCAGCAGCTTGGAACAGGCCGACTACGAGCAGTACTTC. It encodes CASSLEQADYEQYF.

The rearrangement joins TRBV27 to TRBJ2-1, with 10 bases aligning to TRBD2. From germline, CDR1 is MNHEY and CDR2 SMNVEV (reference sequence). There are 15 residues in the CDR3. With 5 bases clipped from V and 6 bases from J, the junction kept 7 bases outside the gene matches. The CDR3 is CASSQAGGPLNEQFF. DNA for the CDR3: TGTGCCAGCAGTCAAGCGGGAGGGCCCCTCAATGAGCAGTTCTTC.

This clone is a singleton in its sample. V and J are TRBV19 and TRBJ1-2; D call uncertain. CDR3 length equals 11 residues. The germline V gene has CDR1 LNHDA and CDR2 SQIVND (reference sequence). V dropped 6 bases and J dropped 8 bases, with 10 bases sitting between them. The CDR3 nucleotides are TGTGCCAGTAGAACTGAGGAGGGCTACACCTTC. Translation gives CASRTEEGYTF.

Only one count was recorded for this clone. The chain's CDR3 is CASSQSNYEQYF. CDR3 nucleotides: TGTGCCAGCAGCCAATCCAATTACGAGCAGTACTTC. This rearrangement joins TRBV3-1 (or the pseudogene TRBV3-2) to TRBJ2-7; D remains ambiguous. CDR1 is LGHDT and CDR2 is YNNKEL in the germline V gene (reference sequence). Trimming cost V 2 bases and J 4 bases, with 6 bases left between them. This CDR3 contains 12 residues.

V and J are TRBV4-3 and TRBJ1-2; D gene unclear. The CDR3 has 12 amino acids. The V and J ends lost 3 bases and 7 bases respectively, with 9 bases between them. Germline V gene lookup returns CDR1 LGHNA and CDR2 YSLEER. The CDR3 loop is CASSHAGLGYTF. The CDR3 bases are TGCGCCAGCAGCCACGCAGGCCTTGGCTACACCTTC.

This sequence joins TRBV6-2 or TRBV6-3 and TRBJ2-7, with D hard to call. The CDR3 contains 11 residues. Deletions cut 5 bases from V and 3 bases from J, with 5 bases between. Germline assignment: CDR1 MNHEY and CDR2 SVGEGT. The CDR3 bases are TGTGCCAGCAGTACTAACTACGAGCAGTACTTC. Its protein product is CASSTNYEQYF.

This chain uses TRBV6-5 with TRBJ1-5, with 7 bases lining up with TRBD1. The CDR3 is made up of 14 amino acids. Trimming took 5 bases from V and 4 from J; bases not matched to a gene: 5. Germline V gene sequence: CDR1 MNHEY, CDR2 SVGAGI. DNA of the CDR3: TGTGCCAGCAGTACGACAGGGAATAATCAGCCCCAGCATTTT. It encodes CASSTTGNNQPQHF.

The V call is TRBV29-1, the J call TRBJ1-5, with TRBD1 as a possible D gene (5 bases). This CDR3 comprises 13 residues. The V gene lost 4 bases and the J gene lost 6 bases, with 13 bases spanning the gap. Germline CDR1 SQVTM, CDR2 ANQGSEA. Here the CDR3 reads CSVGDLNGQPQHF. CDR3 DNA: TGCAGCGTTGGGGACTTAAACGGTCAGCCCCAGCATTTT. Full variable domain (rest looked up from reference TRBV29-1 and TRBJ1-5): SAVISQKPSRDICQRGTSLTIQCQVDSQVTMMFWYRQQPGQSLTLIATANQGSEATYESGFVIDKFPISRPNLTFSTLTVSNMSPEDSSIYLCSVGDLNGQPQHFGDGTRLSIL.

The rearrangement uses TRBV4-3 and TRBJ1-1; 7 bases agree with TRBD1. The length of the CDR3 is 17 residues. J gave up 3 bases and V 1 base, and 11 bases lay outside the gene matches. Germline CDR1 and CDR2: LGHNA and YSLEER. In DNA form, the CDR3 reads TGCGCCAGCAGCCAAGTTTTTAAGGGGGCGTCGGACACTGAAGCTTTCTTT. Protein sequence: CASSQVFKGASDTEAFF.

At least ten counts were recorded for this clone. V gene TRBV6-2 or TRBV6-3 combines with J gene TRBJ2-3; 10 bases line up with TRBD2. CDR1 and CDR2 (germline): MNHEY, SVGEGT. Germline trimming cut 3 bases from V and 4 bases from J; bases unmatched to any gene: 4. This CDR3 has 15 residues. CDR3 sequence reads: CASSYQAGGPDTQYF. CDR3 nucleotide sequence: TGTGCCAGCAGTTATCAAGCGGGAGGGCCAGATACGCAGTATTTT.

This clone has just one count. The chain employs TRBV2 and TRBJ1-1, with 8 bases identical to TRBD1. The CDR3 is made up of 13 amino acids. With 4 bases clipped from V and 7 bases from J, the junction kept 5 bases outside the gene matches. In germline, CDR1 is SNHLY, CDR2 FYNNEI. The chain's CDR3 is CASSANGQGEAFF. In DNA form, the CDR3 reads TGTGCCAGCAGTGCCAACGGACAGGGTGAAGCTTTCTTT.